This T cell receptor (beta chain) was recorded in a study of PD-1 blockade in classical Hodgkin lymphoma. Study conclusions and caveats: Relative to healthy donors, newly diagnosed patients reportedly had lower baseline TCR diversity, which was reported as lower still in relapsed/refractory patients. Patients with a complete response exhibited baseline diversity comparable to newly diagnosed patients. While CD8+ TCR diversity did not rise significantly by C4D1, CD4+ TCR diversity did. Possible causes of repertoire differences, disease activity or prior therapy, remain undefined.

Of note for this clone: The antigen is not known.

Measured with immunoSEQ multiplex PCR; TCRdb has only the in-frame clones, and not every one. The repertoire holds approximately 29,000 clones, with 65% to 80% as singletons. Time point of the sample: cycle 4 day 1 (C4D1), after less than 7 weeks of nivolumab. All patients relapsed after autologous stem cell transplantation, and brentuximab vedotin exposure varied. The authors purified CD4+ T cells from thawed PBMCs by magnetic negative selection. Sequenced here: CD4+ T cells from blood, sampled before the fourth cycle of nivolumab. The origin of this receptor is a human donor with classical Hodgkin lymphoma.

The CDR3 sequence: CASSYSHNQPQHF. Here the CDR3 DNA reads TGTGCCAGCAGTTACTCGCATAATCAGCCCCAGCATTTT. This chain links TRBV6-6 with TRBJ1-5; D is uncertain. V gave up 0 bases and J gave up 4 bases, with 4 bases separating them. The V gene's germline CDR1 is MNHNY and CDR2 SVGAGI (reference sequence). This CDR3 region has 13 residues.